This entry features one T cell receptor (beta chain) sequence. Antigen: not known. Built from TCR beta cDNA, the libraries had unique molecular identifiers in them. TCRdb itself ran the PCR reads through MiXCR, one entry per CDR3 protein. There are about 620,000 distinct CDR3 sequences in the sample; around 47% occur only once, and more than 1.5% lies in the top ten. CDR1 and CDR2 (germline): SGHKS, YYEKEE (reference sequence). The CDR3 has 13 amino acids. Deletions cut 2 bases from V and 8 bases from J, with 8 bases between. The entry originates in a study of post-analysis software for immune sequencing data. Overall study results and limits: Relative to controls, patients had several TRBV segments at higher frequency, with TRBV5-6, TRBV5-1 and TRBV20-1 among these. Normalized Chao1 diversity in multiple sclerosis patients fell significantly below that of controls.

The sample consisted of blood. The chain uses TRBV5-5 and TRBJ1-6; possible D gene TRBD1, 6 bases. The sequence was obtained from a girl aged 10 to 17 with multiple sclerosis. CDR3 DNA sequence: TGTGCCAGCAGCTTTCAGGGGTATTCACCCCTCCACTTT. Amino acid sequence: CASSFQGYSPLHF.